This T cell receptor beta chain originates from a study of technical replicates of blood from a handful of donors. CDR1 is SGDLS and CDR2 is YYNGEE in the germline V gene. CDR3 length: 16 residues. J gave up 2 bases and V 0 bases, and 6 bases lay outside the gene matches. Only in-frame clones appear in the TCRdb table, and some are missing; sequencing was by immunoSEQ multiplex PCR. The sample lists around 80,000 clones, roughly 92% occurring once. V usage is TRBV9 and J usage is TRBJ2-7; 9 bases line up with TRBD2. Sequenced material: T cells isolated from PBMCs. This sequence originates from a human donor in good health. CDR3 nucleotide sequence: TGTGCCAGCAGCGTAGGTGGTAGCGGGAGTACCTACGAGCAGTACTTC. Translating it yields CASSVGGSGSTYEQYF.